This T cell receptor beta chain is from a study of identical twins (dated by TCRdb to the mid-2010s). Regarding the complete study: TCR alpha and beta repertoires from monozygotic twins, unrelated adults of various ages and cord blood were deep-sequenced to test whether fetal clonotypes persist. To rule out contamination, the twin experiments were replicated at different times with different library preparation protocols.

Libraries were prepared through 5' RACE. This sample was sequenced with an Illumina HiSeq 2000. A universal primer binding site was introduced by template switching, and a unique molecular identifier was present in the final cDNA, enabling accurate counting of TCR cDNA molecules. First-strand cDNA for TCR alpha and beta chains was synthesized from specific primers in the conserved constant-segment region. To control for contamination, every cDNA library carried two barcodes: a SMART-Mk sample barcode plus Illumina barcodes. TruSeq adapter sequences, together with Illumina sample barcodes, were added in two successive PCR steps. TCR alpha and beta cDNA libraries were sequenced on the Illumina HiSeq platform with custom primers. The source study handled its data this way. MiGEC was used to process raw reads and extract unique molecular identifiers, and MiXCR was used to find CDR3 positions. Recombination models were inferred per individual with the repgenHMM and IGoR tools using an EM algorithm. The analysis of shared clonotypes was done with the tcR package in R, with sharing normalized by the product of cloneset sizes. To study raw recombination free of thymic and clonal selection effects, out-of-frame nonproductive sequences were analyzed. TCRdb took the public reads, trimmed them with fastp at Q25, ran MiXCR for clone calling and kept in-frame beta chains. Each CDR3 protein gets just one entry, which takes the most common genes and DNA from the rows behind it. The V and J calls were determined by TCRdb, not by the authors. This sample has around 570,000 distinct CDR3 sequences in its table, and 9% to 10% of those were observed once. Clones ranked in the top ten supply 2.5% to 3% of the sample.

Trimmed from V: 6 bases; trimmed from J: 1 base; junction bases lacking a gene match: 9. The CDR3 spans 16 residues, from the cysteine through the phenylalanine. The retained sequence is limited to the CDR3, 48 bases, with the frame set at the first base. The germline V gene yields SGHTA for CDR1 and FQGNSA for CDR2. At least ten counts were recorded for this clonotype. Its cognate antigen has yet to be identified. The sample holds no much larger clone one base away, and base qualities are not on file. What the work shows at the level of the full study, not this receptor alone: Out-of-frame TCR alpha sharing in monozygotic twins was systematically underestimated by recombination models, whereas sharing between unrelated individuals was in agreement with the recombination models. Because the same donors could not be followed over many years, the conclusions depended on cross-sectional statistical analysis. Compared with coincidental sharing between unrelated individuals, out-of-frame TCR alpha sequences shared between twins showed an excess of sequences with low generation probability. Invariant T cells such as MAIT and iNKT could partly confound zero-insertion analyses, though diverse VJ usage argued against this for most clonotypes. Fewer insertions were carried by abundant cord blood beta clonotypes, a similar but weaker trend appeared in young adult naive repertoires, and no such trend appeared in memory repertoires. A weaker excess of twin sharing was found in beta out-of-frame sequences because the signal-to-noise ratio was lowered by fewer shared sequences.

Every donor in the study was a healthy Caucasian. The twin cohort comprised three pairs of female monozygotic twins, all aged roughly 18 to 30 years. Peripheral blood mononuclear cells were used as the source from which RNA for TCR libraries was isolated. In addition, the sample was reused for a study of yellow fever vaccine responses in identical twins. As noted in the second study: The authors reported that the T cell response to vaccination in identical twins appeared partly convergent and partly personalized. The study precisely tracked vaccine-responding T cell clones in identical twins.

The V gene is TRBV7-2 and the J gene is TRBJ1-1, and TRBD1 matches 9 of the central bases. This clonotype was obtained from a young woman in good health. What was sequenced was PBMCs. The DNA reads TGTGCCAGCAGGAGCACAGGGGGCGCGGGGAACACTGAAGCTTTCTTT. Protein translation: CASRSTGGAGNTEAFF. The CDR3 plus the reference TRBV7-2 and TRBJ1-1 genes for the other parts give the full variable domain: GAGVSQSPSNKVTEKGKDVELRCDPISGHTALYWYRQSLGQGLEFLIYFQGNSAPDKSGLPSDRFSAERTGGSVSTLTIQRTQQEDSAVYLCASRSTGGAGNTEAFFGQGTRLTVV.